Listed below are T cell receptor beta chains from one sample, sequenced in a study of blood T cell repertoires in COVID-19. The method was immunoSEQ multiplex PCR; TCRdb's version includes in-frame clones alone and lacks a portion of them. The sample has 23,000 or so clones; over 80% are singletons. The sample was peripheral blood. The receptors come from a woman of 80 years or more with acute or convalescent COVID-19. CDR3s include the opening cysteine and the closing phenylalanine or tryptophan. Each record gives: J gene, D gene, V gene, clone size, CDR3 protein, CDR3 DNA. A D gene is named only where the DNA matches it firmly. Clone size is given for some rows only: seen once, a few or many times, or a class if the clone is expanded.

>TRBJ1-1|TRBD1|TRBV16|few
CASSHLGQLNTEAFF
TGTGCCAGCAGCCACTTGGGACAGCTGAACACTGAAGCTTTCTTT
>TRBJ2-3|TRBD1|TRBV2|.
CASREIPDRVGVTDTQYF
TGTGCCAGCAGAGAAATACCCGACAGGGTGGGTGTGACAGATACGCAGTATTTT
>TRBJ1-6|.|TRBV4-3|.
CASSLGWLNNSPLHF
TGCGCCAGCAGCCTCGGGTGGCTGAATAATTCACCCCTCCACTTT
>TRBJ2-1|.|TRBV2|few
CASRFDGYNEQFF
TGTGCCAGCAGATTCGACGGGTACAATGAGCAGTTCTTC
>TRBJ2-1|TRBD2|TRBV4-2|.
CASSPNPSGPGNEQFF
TGTGCCAGCAGCCCCAACCCTAGCGGGCCTGGGAATGAGCAGTTCTTC
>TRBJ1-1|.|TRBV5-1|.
CASSLARGEAFF
TGCGCCAGCAGCTTGGCCCGGGGTGAAGCTTTCTTT
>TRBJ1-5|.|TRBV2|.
CASMGMTPWENQPQHF
TGTGCCAGTATGGGGATGACCCCCTGGGAGAATCAGCCCCAGCATTTT
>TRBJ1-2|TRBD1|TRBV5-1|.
CASSPGQGGYTF
TGCGCCAGCAGCCCCGGACAGGGAGGCTACACCTTC
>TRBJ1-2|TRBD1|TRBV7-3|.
CASSLGQGPSRGGYTF
TGTGCCAGCAGCTTAGGACAGGGCCCAAGTCGGGGTGGCTACACCTTC
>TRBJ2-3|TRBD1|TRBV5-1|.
CASSRQGQGTDTQYF
TGCGCCAGCAGCAGACAGGGACAGGGAACAGATACGCAGTATTTT
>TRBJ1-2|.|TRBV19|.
CASSNQGSGGYGYTF
TGTGCCAGTAGCAACCAGGGATCCGGGGGCTATGGCTACACCTTC
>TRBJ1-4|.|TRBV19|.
CTARARGEKLFF
TGTACCGCGAGGGCTAGGGGGGAAAAACTGTTTTTT
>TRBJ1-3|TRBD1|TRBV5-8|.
CASIPSRGQLTGNTIYF
TGTGCCAGCATCCCCTCGCGGGGACAGTTGACTGGAAACACCATATATTTT
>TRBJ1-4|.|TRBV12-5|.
CASGLGRGGPEKLFF
TGTGCTAGTGGTTTGGGCCGGGGAGGACCTGAAAAACTGTTTTTT
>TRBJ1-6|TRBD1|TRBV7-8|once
CASSPRTGGFSSPLHF
TGTGCCAGCAGCCCCCGGACAGGGGGCTTCAGTTCACCCCTCCACTTT
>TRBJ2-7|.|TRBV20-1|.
CSASAGYEQYF
TGCAGTGCTAGTGCCGGCTACGAGCAGTACTTC
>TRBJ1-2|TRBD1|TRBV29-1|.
CSVVTGSYGYTF
TGCAGCGTTGTGACAGGGTCCTATGGCTACACCTTC
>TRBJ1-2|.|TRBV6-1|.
CASSETRGSIYGYTF
TGTGCCAGCAGTGAAACCCGGGGGTCTATCTATGGCTACACCTTC
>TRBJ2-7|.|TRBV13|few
CASSLTPPSYEQYF
TGTGCCAGCAGCTTAACTCCACCTTCCTACGAGCAGTACTTC
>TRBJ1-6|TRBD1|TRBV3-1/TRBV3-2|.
CASSRSDRDSPLHF
TGTGCCAGCAGCCGATCAGACAGGGATTCACCCCTCCACTTT
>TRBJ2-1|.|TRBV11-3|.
CASSLDNNEQFF
TGTGCCAGCAGCTTAGATAACAATGAGCAGTTCTTC
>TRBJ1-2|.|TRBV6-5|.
CASSYNSGWDGYTF
TGTGCCAGCAGCTACAACTCAGGGTGGGATGGCTACACCTTC
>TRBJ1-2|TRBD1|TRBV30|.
CAWSSGTGYGYTF
TGTGCCTGGAGTTCAGGGACAGGCTATGGCTACACCTTC
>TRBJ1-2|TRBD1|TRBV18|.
CASSPETGIDGYTF
TGTGCCAGCTCACCGGAGACAGGGATTGATGGCTACACCTTC
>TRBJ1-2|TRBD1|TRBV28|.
CASSFGQGFHGYTF
TGTGCCAGCAGTTTCGGACAGGGGTTCCATGGCTACACCTTC
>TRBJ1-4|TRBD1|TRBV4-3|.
CASSQQQGTNEKLFF
TGCGCCAGCAGCCAACAACAGGGGACTAATGAAAAACTGTTTTTT
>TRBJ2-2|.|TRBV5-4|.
CASSLKGGRDTGELFF
TGTGCCAGCAGCTTGAAAGGGGGAAGGGACACCGGGGAGCTGTTTTTT
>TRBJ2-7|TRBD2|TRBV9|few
CASSEGGPSGYEQYF
TGTGCCAGCAGCGAGGGAGGGCCTAGCGGCTACGAGCAGTACTTC
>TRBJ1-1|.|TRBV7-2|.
CASSFLRNTEAFF
TGTGCCAGCAGCTTCCTCAGGAACACTGAAGCTTTCTTT
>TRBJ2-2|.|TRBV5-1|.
CASSLGGGTANTGELFF
TGCGCCAGCAGCTTGGGAGGCGGGACAGCGAACACCGGGGAGCTGTTTTTT
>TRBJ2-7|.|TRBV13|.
CASILRGTYEQYF
TGTGCCAGCATCCTTCGGGGGACCTACGAGCAGTACTTC
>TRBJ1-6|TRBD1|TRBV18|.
CASSPDGQGESYNSPLHF
TGTGCCAGCTCACCCGATGGACAGGGGGAGTCTTATAATTCACCCCTCCACTTT
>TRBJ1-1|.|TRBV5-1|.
CASSLLPNTEAFF
TGCGCCAGCAGCTTGCTCCCGAACACTGAAGCTTTCTTT
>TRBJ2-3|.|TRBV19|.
CASSPDQGIGDTDTQYF
TGTGCCAGTAGCCCGGACCAGGGGATAGGGGACACAGATACGCAGTATTTT
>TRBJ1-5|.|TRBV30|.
CAWSVGAGNQPQHF
TGTGCCTGGAGTGTAGGGGCGGGCAATCAGCCCCAGCATTTT
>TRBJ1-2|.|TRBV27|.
CASSRPGRVDGYTF
TGTGCCAGCAGCCGTCCCGGGAGGGTGGACGGCTACACCTTC
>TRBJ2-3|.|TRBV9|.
CASSSYRHRSPTDTQYF
TGTGCCAGCAGCTCATACAGGCACCGATCCCCCACAGATACGCAGTATTTT
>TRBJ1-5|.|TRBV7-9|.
CASSLESGQPQHF
TGTGCCAGCAGCTTAGAGTCGGGACAGCCCCAGCATTTT
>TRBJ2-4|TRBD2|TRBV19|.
CASSFTSGGAKNIQYF
TGTGCCAGTAGCTTTACTAGCGGAGGAGCCAAAAACATTCAGTACTTC
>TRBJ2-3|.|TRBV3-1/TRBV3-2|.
CASSQLDPDTQYF
TGTGCCAGCAGCCAATTAGATCCAGATACGCAGTATTTT
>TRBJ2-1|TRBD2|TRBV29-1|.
CSVEGGSTYNEQFF
TGCAGCGTTGAAGGCGGGAGTACATACAATGAGCAGTTCTTC
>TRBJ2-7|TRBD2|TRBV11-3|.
CASSPRTSGSYEQYF
TGTGCCAGCAGCCCCCGGACTAGCGGAAGCTACGAGCAGTACTTC
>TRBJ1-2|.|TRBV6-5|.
CASSSVGARNYGYTF
TGTGCCAGCAGTTCGGTAGGGGCCCGAAACTATGGCTACACCTTC
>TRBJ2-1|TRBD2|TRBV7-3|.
CASSLGTSGSDEQFF
TGTGCCAGCAGCCTCGGTACTAGCGGGAGCGATGAGCAGTTCTTC
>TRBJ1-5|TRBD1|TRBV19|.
CASSIGVVGQGNNQPQHF
TGTGCCAGTAGTATTGGGGTTGTTGGACAGGGCAACAATCAGCCCCAGCATTTT
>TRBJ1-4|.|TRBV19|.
CASSTDPNRGEKLFF
TGTGCCAGTAGTACGGACCCAAATCGGGGTGAAAAACTGTTTTTT
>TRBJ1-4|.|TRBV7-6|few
CASSLGGGEKLFF
TGTGCCAGCAGCTTAGGAGGGGGTGAAAAACTGTTTTTT